This paragraph covers one T cell receptor beta chain sequence. TCRdb's table, derived via immunoSEQ multiplex PCR, lists solely in-frame clones and lacks some. This sample yields around 140,000 clones, of which 92% are seen a single time; roughly 3.9% belongs to the top ten. These data are taken from a study of T cell responses to AZD1222 COVID-19 vaccine. V lost 4 bases to trimming and J lost 7 bases, with 15 bases between them. CDR1 SGHTA and CDR2 FQGNSA come from the germline V gene. The CDR3 extends over 14 amino acids. Source: peripheral blood, taken 28 days after the second AZD1222 dose. This TCR was recovered from an adult who received the AZD1222 COVID-19 vaccine. V and J are TRBV7-2 and TRBJ2-3; tentative D call: TRBD2 (6 bases). Here the CDR3 DNA reads TGTGCCAGCAGCTCGCCGGGAGCCCAAAATACGCAGTATTTT. Its translation: CASSSPGAQNTQYF.